The clone carrying this T cell receptor beta chain was seen ten or more times. RNA transcripts were the template, and TCR beta CDR3 regions were amplified from them. HTBI primers served in a first-round RT-PCR, which a second-round multiplex PCR followed. In TCRdb, the multiplex PCR reads were re-called with MiXCR into one record per CDR3 protein. This table has approximately 210,000 distinct CDR3 sequences, about 22% appearing once. This record comes from a study of Graves' ophthalmopathy and Graves' hyperthyroidism. The CDR3 is 15 amino acids. V was shortened by 4 bases and J by 4 bases, with 18 bases between the two germline ends. Germline-derived CDR1 and CDR2 are DFQATT and SNEGSKA (reference sequence).

The chain has TRBV20-1 and TRBJ2-3, with a weak D call TRBD2 (6 bases). The source of this sequence is a woman aged 45 to 65 with Graves' ophthalmopathy. Sequenced material: peripheral blood. The CDR3 region is CSATGPAGMADTQYF. DNA for the CDR3: TGCAGTGCTACCGGACCCGCGGGGATGGCAGATACGCAGTATTTT.